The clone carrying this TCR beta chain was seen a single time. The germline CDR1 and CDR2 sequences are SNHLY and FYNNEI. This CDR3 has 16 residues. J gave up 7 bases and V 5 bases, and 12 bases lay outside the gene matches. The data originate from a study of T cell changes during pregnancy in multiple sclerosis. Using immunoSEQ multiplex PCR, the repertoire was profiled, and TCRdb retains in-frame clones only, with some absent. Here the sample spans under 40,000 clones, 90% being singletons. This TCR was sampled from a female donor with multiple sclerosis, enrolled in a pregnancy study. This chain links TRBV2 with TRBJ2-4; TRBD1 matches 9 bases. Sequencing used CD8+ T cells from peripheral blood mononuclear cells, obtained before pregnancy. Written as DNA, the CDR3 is TGTGCCAGCAGTAATAACAGGGGGCGCGGGGAGAACATTCAGTACTTC. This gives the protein CASSNNRGRGENIQYF.